This T cell receptor (beta chain) was identified during a study of shared clonotypes between healthy human individuals. Study conclusions and caveats: As a rule, naive subsets had a larger estimated richness than memory subsets. Some naive CD4 clonotypes, roughly 4.7%, turned up in common across a handful of donors.

Deep level was the assay's run setting. Using immunoSEQ multiplex PCR, the repertoire was profiled, and TCRdb retains in-frame clones only, with some absent. The data contain 740,000 or so clones, around 73% of them singletons. This clone appeared a single time. Antigen specificity is unknown. Sequencing input: memory CD4+ T cells sorted from blood. The subset: CD45RA-negative fraction. This sequence was found in a woman younger than 45 in good health.

The CDR3 protein is CASSPRTRGRETQYF. The CDR3, as DNA: TGTGCCAGCAGTCCCCGGACGCGCGGGCGAGAGACCCAGTACTTC. The J gene is TRBJ2-5, the V gene TRBV6-5, with D possibly matching TRBD2 (5 bases). CDR3 length equals 15 residues. The V gene's germline CDR1 is MNHEY and CDR2 SVGAGI. Trimming took off 5 bases at V and 4 bases at J, with 17 bases between the two ends.